This T cell receptor beta chain was identified during a study of early stage breast cancer tumors. Turning to the study itself: Approximately 9.4-fold was the mean read coverage per sample. Findings of the study overall: Compared with adjacent normal breast, tumors showed about 2.4-fold denser, more clonal T cells. Bulk DNA sequencing of unsorted cells missed chain pairing and markers.

TCRdb's table, derived via immunoSEQ multiplex PCR, lists solely in-frame clones and lacks some. The table has under 30,000 clones, under 75% seen once; the top ten hold around 35%. With respect to this clone: Its antigen is not known.

The CDR3 contains 15 residues. The germline CDR1 and CDR2 sequences are SGDLS and YYNGEE. Trimming removed 0 bases from V and 0 bases from J, with 7 bases in between. The chain employs TRBV9 and TRBJ1-3; D gene unclear. Specimen: blood. This receptor was identified in a person aged 50-59 years with breast cancer. The CDR3 spells CASSVAGNSGNTIYF. The DNA for the CDR3 is TGTGCCAGCAGCGTAGCCGGCAACTCTGGAAACACCATATATTTT.